The source of this T cell receptor (beta chain) is a study of OX40 agonist ivuxolimab in advanced cancers. Turning to the overall study: Ivuxolimab was a fully human IgG2 agonistic monoclonal antibody targeting the costimulatory receptor OX40 (CD134). Intravenous ivuxolimab was administered to patients every 2 weeks at six dose levels: 0.01, 0.1, 0.3, 1.5, 3 and 10 mg/kg. Of the 50 to 55 dose-escalation patients, hepatocellular carcinoma was present in 19, melanoma in around 15, renal cell carcinoma in 9 and head and neck cancer in 9. The dose-escalation cohort was 80% to 90% male with a mean age of approximately 60 years, ranging from about 20 to 85. Patients were allowed to have had prior anti-PD-1, anti-PD-L1 or anti-CTLA-4 therapy, and more than 30% of the dose-escalation patients had previously received checkpoint inhibitors. Three dose-escalation patients achieved partial responses, one with hepatocellular carcinoma and two with cutaneous melanoma. Peripheral TCRbeta sequencing was intended to test whether TCR sequence diversity was altered and clonal T-cell expansion was caused by ivuxolimab. The paper reports the monotherapy dose-escalation portion (N of about 51 patients) of the phase I ivuxolimab trial.

Genomic DNA was isolated from the sorted cells so that the TCRbeta CDR3 region could be sequenced. The immunoSEQ Assay was used for sequencing of TCRbeta CDR3 regions. The immuneACCESS repertoire file appears here via TCRdb, limited to in-frame rearrangements. These files lack a portion of the clones; in checked studies, under half of the deficit traces to unresolved V genes, and the cause of the others is not known. The sample table lists approximately 79,000 clones, 75% to 90% of them with a count of one. The ten biggest clones cover around 0.56% of the sample. About this clone: It has no known antigen specificity. It has no much larger one-base neighbor in the sample; base qualities were not kept.

The trial excluded patients who had a history of autoimmune disease or who were on systemic immunosuppression. In every dose cohort, peripheral blood was drawn for TCR sequencing at baseline, cycle 4 day 1, and cycle 7 day 1. The samples were taken from a phase I, first-in-human, multicenter, open-label dose-escalation trial of ivuxolimab. Adults with locally advanced or metastatic melanoma, renal cell carcinoma, hepatocellular carcinoma or head and neck squamous cell carcinoma were enrolled in the trial. Before TCR sequencing, CD4+ T cells and CD8+ T cells from peripheral blood were sorted into separate populations. Paper-wide results and their limitations: Low levels of normalized T-cell clonal expansion were also seen in some patients who did not respond. Antigen specificity was not determined for the clonally expanded peripheral T cells. In the 0.1-3.0 mg/kg groups, partial responders had among the lowest normalized peripheral clonal expansion, particularly in CD8+ T cells. Clonal expansion of both CD4+ and CD8+ blood T cells was observed from baseline to week 6 at doses 0.1 to 3.0 mg/kg. On average, CD8+ T cells showed more expanded clones than CD4+ T cells after ivuxolimab.

Via the germline V gene, CDR1 is MGHDK and CDR2 SYGVNS. Trimming at the junction amounts to 3 bases on V and 2 bases on J, and the germline ends lie 4 bases apart. Its CDR3 holds 12 amino acids, cysteine through phenylalanine. Only the CDR3 DNA stays, 36 bases, in frame from base 1. The chain links TRBV25-1 with TRBJ1-2; there is no confident call for the D gene. The sequence was collected from an adult with an advanced solid tumor such as melanoma, head and neck, liver or kidney cancer. The sequencing here drew on CD4+ or CD8+ T cells sorted from blood, taken in a trial of the OX40 agonist ivuxolimab. The encoded CDR3 is CASSDRNYGYTF. Here is the DNA: TGTGCCAGCAGTGACAGGAACTATGGCTACACCTTC.